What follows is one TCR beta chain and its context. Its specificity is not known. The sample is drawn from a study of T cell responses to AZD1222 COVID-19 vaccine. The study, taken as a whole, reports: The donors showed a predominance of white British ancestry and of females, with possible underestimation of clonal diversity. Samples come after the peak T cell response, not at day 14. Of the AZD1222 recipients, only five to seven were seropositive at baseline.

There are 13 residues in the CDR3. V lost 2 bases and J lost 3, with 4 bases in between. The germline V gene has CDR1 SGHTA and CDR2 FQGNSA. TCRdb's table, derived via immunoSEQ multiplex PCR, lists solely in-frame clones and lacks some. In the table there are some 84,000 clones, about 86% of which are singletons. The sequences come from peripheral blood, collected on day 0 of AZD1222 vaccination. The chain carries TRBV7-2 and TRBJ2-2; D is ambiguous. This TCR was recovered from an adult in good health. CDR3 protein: CASSLLDTGELFF. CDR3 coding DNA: TGTGCCAGCAGCTTACTAGACACCGGGGAGCTGTTTTTT.